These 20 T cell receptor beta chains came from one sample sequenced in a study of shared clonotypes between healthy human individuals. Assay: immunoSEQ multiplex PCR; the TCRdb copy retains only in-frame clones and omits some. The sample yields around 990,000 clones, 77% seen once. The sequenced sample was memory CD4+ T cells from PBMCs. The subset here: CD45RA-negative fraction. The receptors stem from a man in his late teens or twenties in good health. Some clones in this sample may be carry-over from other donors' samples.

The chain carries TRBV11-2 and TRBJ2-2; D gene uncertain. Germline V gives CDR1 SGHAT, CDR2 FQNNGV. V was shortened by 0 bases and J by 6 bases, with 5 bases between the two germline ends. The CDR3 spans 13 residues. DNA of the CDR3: TGTGCCAGCAGCTTAGACTTCTCCGGGGAGCTGTTTTTT. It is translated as CASSLDFSGELFF.

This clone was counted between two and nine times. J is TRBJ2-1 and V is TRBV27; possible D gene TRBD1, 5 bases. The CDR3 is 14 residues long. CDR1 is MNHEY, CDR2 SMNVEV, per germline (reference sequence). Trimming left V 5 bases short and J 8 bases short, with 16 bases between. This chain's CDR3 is CASSRAGQGYEQFF. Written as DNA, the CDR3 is TGTGCCAGCAGTAGGGCAGGCCAGGGTTATGAGCAGTTCTTC.

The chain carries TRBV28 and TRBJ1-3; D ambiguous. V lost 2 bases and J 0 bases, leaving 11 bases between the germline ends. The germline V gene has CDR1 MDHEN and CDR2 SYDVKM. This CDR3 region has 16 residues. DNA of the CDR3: TGTGCCAGCAGTTTAGGTGGCATGCCCTCTGGAAACACCATATATTTT. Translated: CASSLGGMPSGNTIYF.

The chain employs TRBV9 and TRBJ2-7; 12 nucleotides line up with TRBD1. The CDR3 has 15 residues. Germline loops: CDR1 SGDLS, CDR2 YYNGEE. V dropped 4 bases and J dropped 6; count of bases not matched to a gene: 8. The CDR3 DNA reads TGTGCCAGCAGCCACGCGGGACAGGGGGCAAGCGAGCAGTACTTC. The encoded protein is CASSHAGQGASEQYF.

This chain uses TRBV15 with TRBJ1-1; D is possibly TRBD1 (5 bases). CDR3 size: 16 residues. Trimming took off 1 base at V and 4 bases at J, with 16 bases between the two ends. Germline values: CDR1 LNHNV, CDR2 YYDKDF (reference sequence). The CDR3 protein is CATSRGPAGWSTEAFF. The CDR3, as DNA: TGTGCCACCAGCAGAGGACCGGCAGGGTGGAGCACTGAAGCTTTCTTT.

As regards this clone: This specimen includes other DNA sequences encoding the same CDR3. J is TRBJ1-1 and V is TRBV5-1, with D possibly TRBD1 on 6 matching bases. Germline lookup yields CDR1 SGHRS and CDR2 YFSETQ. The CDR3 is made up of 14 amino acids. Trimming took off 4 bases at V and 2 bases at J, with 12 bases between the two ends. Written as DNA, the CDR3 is TGCGCCAGCAGCGCAGGACAGCCCAACACTGAAGCTTTCTTT. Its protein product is CASSAGQPNTEAFF.

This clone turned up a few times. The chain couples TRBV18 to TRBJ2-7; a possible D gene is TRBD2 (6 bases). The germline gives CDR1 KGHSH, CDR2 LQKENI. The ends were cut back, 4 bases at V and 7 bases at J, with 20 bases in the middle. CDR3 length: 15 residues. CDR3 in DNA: TGTGCCAGCTCACTCTCCGGGACTCCTCAGGGTGAGCAGTACTTC. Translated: CASSLSGTPQGEQYF.

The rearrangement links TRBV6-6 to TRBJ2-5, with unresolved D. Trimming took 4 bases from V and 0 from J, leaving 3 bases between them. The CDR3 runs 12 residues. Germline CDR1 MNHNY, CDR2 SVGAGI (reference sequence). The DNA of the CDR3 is TGTGCCAGCAGTTCGAACCAAGAGACCCAGTACTTC. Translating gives CASSSNQETQYF.

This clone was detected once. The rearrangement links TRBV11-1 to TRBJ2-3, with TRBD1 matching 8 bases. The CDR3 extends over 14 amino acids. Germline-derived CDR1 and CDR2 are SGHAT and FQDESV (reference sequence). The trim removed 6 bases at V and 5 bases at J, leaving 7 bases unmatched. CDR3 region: CASSSGGAGDTQYF. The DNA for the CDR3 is TGTGCCAGCAGTTCAGGGGGCGCGGGAGATACGCAGTATTTT.

The CDR3 loop is CASSRGTGGDGYTF. CDR3 coding DNA: TGTGCCAGCAGTCGAGGGACAGGGGGCGATGGCTACACCTTC. The chain combines TRBV2 with TRBJ1-2, with TRBD1 matching 12 bases. Germline V gene data show CDR1 as SNHLY and CDR2 as FYNNEI. This CDR3 contains 14 residues. V shed 5 bases, J shed 6 bases, and the junction held 4 bases outside the gene matches.

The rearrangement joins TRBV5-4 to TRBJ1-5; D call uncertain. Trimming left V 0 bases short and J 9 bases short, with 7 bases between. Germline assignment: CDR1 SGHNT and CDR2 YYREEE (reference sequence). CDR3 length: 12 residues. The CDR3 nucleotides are TGTGCCAGCAGCTTGGCCTCGGGGCCCCAGCATTTT. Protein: CASSLASGPQHF.

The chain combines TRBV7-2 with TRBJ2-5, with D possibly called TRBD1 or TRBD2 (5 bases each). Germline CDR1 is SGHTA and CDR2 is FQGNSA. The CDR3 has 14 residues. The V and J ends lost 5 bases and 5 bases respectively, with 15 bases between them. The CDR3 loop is CASSLGAPGETQYF. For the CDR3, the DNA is TGTGCCAGCAGCCTCGGGGCCCCCGGGGAGACCCAGTACTTC.

CDR3 DNA sequence: TGCGCCAGCAGCCGGCACCCCCTCAGCGGGAGGACAGATACGCAGTATTTT. It specifies CASSRHPLSGRTDTQYF. The rearrangement uses TRBV4-3 and TRBJ2-3; TRBD2 matches at 9 bases. Per germline, CDR1 LGHNA and CDR2 YSLEER. The CDR3 has 17 amino acids. The V and J ends lost 4 bases and 3 bases, in that order; junction bases with no gene match: 11.

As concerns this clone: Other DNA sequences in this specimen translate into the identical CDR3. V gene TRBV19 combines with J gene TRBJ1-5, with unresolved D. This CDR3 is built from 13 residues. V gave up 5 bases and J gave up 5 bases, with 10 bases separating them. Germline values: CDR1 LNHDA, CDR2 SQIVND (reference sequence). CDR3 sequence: CASSPRRDQPQHF. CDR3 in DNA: TGTGCCAGTAGTCCCAGAAGGGATCAGCCCCAGCATTTT.

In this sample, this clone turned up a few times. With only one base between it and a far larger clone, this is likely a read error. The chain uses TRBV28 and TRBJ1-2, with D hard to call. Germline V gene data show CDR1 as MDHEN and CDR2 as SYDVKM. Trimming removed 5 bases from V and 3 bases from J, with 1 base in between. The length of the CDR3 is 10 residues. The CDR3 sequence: CASSHYGYTF. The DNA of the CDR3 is TGTGCCAGCAGTCACTATGGCTACACCTTC.

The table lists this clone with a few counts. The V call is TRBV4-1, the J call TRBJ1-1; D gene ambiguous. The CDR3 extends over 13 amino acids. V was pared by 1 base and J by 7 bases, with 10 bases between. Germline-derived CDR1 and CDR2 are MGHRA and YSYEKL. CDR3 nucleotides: TGCGCCAGCAGCCAAGGGCGTTACTTTGAAGCTTTCTTT. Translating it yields CASSQGRYFEAFF.

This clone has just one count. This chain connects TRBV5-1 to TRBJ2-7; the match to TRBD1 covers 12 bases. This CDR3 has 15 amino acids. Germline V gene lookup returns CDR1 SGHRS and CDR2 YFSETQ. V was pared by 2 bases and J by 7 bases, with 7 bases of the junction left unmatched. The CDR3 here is CASSLPGQGAAEQYF. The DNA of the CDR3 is TGCGCCAGCAGCTTACCGGGACAGGGGGCTGCGGAGCAGTACTTC.

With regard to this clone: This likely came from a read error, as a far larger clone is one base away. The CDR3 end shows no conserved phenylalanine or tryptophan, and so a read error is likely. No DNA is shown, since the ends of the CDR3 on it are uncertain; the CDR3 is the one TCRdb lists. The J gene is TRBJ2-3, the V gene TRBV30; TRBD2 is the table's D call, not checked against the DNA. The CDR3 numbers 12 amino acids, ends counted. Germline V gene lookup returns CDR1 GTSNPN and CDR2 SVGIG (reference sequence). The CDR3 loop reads CAWSIGLVGSSV.

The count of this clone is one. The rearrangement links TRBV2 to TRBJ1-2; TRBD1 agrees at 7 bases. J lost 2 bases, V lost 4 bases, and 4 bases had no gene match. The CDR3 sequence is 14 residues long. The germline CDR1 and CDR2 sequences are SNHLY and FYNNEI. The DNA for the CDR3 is TGTGCCAGCAGTGCGACAGGGTCCAACTATGGCTACACCTTC. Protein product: CASSATGSNYGYTF.

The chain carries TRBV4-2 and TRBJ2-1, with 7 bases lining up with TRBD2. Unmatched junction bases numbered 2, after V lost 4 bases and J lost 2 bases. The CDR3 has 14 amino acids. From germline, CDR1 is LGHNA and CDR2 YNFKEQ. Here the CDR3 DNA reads TGTGCCAGCAGCCGGGGGGGGGCCTACAATGAGCAGTTCTTC. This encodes CASSRGGAYNEQFF.